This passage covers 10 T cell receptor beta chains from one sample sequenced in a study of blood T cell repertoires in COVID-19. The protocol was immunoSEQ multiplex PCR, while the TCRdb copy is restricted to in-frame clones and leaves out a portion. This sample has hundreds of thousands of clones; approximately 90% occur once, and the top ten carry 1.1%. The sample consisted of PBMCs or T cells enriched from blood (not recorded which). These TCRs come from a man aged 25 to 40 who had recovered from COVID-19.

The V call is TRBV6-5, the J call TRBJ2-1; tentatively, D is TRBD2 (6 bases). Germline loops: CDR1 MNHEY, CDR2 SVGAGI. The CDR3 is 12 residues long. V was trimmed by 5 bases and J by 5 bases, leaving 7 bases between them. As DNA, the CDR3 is TGTGCCAGCAGTCTAGCGAACAATGAGCAGTTCTTC. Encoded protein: CASSLANNEQFF.

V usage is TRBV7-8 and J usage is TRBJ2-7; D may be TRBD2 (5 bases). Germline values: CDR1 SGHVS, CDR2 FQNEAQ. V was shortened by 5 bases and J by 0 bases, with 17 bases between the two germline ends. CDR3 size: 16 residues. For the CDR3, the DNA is TGTGCCAGCAGCCCGCCCCGGCTGGGGAGCTCCTACGAGCAGTACTTC. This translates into CASSPPRLGSSYEQYF.

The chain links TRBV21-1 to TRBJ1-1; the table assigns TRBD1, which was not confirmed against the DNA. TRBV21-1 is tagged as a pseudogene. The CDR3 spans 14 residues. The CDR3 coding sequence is TGTGCCAGCAGCATGGACAGGGGGAACACTGAAGCTTTCTTT. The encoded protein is CASSMDRGNTEAFF.

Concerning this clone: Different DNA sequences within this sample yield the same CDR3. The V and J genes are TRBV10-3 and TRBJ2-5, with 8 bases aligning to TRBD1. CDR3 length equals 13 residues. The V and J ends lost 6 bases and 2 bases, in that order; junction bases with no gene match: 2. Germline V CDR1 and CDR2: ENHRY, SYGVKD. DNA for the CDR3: TGTGCCATCAGCGGACAGGGACAAGAGACCCAGTACTTC. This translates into CAISGQGQETQYF.

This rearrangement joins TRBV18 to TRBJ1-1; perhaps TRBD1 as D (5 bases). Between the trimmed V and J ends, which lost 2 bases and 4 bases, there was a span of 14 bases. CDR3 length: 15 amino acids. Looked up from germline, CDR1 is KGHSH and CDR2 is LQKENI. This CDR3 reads CASSPYSGGFTEAFF. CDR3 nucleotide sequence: TGTGCCAGCTCACCATATTCCGGGGGTTTCACTGAAGCTTTCTTT.

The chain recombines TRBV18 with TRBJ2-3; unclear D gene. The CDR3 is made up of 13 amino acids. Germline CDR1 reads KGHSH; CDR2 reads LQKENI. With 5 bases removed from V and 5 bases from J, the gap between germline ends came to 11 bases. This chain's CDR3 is CASSSLEEDTQYF. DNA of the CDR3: TGTGCCAGCTCATCCCTAGAGGAAGATACGCAGTATTTT.

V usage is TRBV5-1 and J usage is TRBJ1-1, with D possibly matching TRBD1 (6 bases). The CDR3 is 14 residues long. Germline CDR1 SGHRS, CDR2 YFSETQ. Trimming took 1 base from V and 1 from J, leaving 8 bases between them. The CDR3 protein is CASSLTTGNTEAFF. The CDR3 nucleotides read TGCGCCAGCAGCTTGACGACAGGGAACACTGAAGCTTTCTTT. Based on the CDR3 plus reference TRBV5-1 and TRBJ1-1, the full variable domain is KAGVTQTPRYLIKTRGQQVTLSCSPISGHRSVSWYQQTPGQGLQFLFEYFSETQRNKGNFPGRFSGRQFSNSRSEMNVSTLELGDSALYLCASSLTTGNTEAFFGQGTRLTVV.

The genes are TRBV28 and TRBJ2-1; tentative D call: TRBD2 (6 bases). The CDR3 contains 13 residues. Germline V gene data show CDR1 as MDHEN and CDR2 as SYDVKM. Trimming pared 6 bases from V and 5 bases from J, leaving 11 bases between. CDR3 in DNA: TGTGCCAGCAGGCCCTGGAGGGACAATGAGCAGTTCTTC. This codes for CASRPWRDNEQFF.

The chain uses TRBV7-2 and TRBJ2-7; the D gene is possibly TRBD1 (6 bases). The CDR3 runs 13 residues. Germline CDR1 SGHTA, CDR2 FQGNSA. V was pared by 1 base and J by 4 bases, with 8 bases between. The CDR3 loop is CASSLGTEYEQYF. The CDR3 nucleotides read TGTGCCAGCAGCTTAGGGACAGAGTACGAGCAGTACTTC.

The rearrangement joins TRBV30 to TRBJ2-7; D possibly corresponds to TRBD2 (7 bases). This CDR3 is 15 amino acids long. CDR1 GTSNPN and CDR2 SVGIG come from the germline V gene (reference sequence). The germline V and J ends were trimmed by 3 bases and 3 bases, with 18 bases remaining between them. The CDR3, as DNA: TGTGCCTGGAGCACTACGGGGGCTAGCGGCTACGAGCAGTACTTC. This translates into CAWSTTGASGYEQYF.